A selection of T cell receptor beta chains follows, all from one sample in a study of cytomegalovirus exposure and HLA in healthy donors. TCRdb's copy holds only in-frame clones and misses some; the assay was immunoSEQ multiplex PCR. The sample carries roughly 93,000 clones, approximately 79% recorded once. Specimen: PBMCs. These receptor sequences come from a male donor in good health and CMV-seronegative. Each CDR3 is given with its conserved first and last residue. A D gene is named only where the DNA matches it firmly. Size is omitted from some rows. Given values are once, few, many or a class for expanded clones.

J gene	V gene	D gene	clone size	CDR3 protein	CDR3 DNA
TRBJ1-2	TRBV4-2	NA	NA	CASSQVERRGSYGYTF	TGTGCCAGCAGCCAAGTCGAGCGGCGCGGTAGCTATGGCTACACCTTC
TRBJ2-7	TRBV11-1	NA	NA	CASSYTGTYEQYF	TGTGCCAGCAGCTACACAGGGACCTACGAGCAGTACTTC
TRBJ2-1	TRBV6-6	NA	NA	CASSPRESGNEQFF	TGTGCCAGCAGTCCCCGGGAGTCCGGCAATGAGCAGTTCTTC
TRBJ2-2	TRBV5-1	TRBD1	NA	CASSQTPGQGAVGELFF	TGCGCCAGCAGCCAAACTCCGGGACAGGGGGCTGTCGGGGAGCTGTTTTTT
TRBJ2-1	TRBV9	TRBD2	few	CASSVGLANYNEQFF	TGTGCCAGCAGCGTAGGACTAGCGAACTACAATGAGCAGTTCTTC
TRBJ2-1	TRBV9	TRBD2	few	CASSVISGLERPYNEQFF	TGTGCCAGCAGCGTAATATCAGGACTAGAAAGGCCCTACAATGAGCAGTTCTTC
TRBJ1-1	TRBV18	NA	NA	CASSPLDRLNTEAFF	TGTGCCAGCTCACCCCTGGACAGATTGAACACTGAAGCTTTCTTT
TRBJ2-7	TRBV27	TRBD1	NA	CASSPPTGGSYEQYF	TGTGCCAGCAGCCCTCCGACAGGGGGTTCCTACGAGCAGTACTTC
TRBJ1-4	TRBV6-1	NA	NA	CASSELKGNEKLFF	TGTGCCAGCAGTGAATTGAAGGGGAATGAAAAACTGTTTTTT
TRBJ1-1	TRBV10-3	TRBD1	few	CAISEPGQGRTEAFF	TGTGCCATCAGTGAGCCGGGACAGGGGCGAACTGAAGCTTTCTTT
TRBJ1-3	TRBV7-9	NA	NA	CASSLDVSSGNTIYF	TGTGCCAGCAGCTTAGATGTCAGCTCTGGAAACACCATATATTTT
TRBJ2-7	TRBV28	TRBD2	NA	CASSLDPLEGGPPSYEQYF	TGTGCCAGCAGTTTAGACCCCTTAGAGGGAGGGCCCCCCTCCTACGAGCAGTACTTC
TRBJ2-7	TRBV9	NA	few	CASNLEGTSYEQYF	TGTGCCAGCAACCTAGAAGGGACTTCCTACGAGCAGTACTTC
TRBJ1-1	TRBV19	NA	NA	CASSHITGNTEAFF	TGTGCCAGTAGTCATATAACAGGGAACACTGAAGCTTTCTTT
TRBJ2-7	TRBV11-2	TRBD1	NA	CASSLGGQGAGQYF	TGTGCCAGCAGCTTAGGGGGACAGGGGGCGGGGCAGTACTTC
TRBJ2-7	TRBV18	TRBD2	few	CASSSRLAGDHEQYF	TGTGCCAGCTCATCGCGGCTAGCGGGAGATCACGAGCAGTACTTC
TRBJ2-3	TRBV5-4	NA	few	CASSLTGVDTQYF	TGTGCCAGCAGCTTGACGGGTGTAGATACGCAGTATTTT
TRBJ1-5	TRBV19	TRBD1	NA	CASSIHRGRSNQPQHF	TGTGCCAGTAGTATCCACAGGGGACGTAGCAATCAGCCCCAGCATTTT
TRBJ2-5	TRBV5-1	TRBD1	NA	CASSWGQGALETQYF	TGCGCCAGCAGCTGGGGACAGGGGGCTTTAGAGACCCAGTACTTC
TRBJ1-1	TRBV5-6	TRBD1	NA	CASSPWTGAMNTEAFF	TGTGCCAGCAGCCCCTGGACAGGGGCAATGAACACTGAAGCTTTCTTT
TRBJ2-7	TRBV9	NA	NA	CASSGGEYEQYF	TGTGCCAGCAGCGGCGGAGAATACGAGCAGTACTTC
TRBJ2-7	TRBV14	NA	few	CASSQVAGGGHYEQYF	TGTGCCAGCAGCCAAGTTGCAGGAGGGGGCCACTACGAGCAGTACTTC
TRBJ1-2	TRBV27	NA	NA	CASSIHRDLDYGYTF	TGTGCCAGCAGTATTCACCGGGACTTAGACTATGGCTACACCTTC
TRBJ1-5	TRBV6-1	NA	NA	CASTGGNQPQHF	TGTGCCAGCACCGGGGGGAATCAGCCCCAGCATTTT
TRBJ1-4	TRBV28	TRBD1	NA	CASSPHQTGGNEKLFF	TGTGCCAGCAGTCCCCACCAGACAGGGGGGAATGAAAAACTGTTTTTT
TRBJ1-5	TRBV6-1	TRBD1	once	CASKVTGDSNQPQHF	TGTGCCAGCAAAGTAACAGGGGATAGCAATCAGCCCCAGCATTTT
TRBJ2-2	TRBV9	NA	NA	CASSPIPMSGRLNTGELFF	TGTGCCAGCAGCCCTATCCCCATGAGCGGGCGATTGAACACCGGGGAGCTGTTTTTT
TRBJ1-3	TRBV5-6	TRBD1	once	CASSRQGAGNTIYF	TGTGCCAGCAGCCGACAGGGGGCTGGAAACACCATATATTTT
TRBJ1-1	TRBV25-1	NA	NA	CASIGVGQGLVKAFF	TGTGCCAGCATTGGTGTGGGGCAGGGGTTGGTTAAAGCTTTCTTT
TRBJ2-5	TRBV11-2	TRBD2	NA	CASRGGSGRETQYF	TGTGCCAGCAGGGGGGGGAGCGGGAGGGAGACCCAGTACTTC
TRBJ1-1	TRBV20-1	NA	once	CSASKNTEAFF	TGCAGTGCTAGTAAGAACACTGAAGCTTTCTTT
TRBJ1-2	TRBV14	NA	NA	CASSQAAGGYTF	TGTGCCAGCAGCCAAGCGGCGGGGGGCTACACCTTC
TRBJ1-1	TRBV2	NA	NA	CASRGPGSPNTEAFF	TGTGCCAGCAGGGGCCCAGGATCCCCGAACACTGAAGCTTTCTTT